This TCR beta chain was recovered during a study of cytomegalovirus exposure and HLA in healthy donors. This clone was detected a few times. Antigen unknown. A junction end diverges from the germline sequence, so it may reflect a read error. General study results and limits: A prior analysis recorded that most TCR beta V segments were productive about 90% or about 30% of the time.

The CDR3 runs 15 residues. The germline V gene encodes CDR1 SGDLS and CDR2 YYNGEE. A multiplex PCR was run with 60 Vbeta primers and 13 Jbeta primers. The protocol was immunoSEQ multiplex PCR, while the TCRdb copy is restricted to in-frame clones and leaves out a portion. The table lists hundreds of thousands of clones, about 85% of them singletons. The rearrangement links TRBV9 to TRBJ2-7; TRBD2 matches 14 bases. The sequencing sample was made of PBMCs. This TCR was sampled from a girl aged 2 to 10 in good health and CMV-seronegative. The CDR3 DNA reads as TGTGCCAGCAGCTCAACCGGGACTAGCGGGAGCGTATTTAACTTC. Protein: CASSSTGTSGSVFNF.